A selection of T cell receptor beta chains follows, all from one sample in a study of T-cell reconstitution after alpha-beta-depleted transplantation in children. TCRdb redid the calling of the PCR reads with MiXCR, one entry per CDR3 protein. Here the sample spans hundreds of thousands of distinct CDR3 sequences, almost 10% being singletons. The source material was PBMCs from the stem cell graft donor, sampled from the stem cell graft. The receptors derive from a human donor who donated a stem cell graft to a child with SCID. CDR3s include the opening cysteine and the closing phenylalanine or tryptophan. A D gene is named only where the DNA matches it firmly. The size entry is marked missing in some rows and otherwise reads once, few, many or a size class.

j_gene,abundance,d_gene,v_gene,CDR3aa,CDR3nt
TRBJ2-4,few,-,TRBV9,CASSVGPENIQYF,TGTGCCAGCAGCGTAGGCCCAGAAAACATTCAGTACTTC
TRBJ1-5,few,-,TRBV5-1,CASFGCQPQHF,TGCGCCAGCTTCGGCTGTCAGCCCCAGCATTTT
TRBJ2-3,few,-,TRBV20-1,CSASVTGTDTQYF,TGCAGTGCTTCCGTTACCGGCACAGATACGCAGTATTTT
TRBJ2-4,many,-,TRBV2,CASSGGTAKNIQYF,TGTGCCAGCAGTGGGGGAACAGCCAAAAACATTCAGTACTTC
TRBJ1-5,-,-,TRBV11-2,CASSGRTAVHQPQHF,TGTGCCAGCAGCGGAAGGACTGCAGTCCATCAGCCCCAGCATTTT
TRBJ2-2,-,TRBD2,TRBV20-1,CSAYTPSGGIAGELFF,TGCAGTGCTTACACCCCTAGCGGGGGAATCGCCGGGGAGCTGTTTTTT
TRBJ2-3,many,-,TRBV20-1,CSARQGRDTQYF,TGCAGTGCTAGACAGGGACGAGATACGCAGTATTTT
TRBJ2-1,many,TRBD2,TRBV27,CASSFLAGGYEQFF,TGTGCCAGCAGTTTCTTAGCGGGGGGGTATGAGCAGTTCTTC
TRBJ2-5,-,TRBD2,TRBV5-6,CASSLEGRLAGVEETQYF,TGTGCCAGCAGCTTGGAGGGCAGACTAGCGGGGGTGGAAGAGACCCAGTACTTC
TRBJ2-3,few,TRBD1,TRBV18,CASSRLQGSTDTQYF,TGTGCCAGCTCACGCCTACAGGGGAGCACAGATACGCAGTATTTT
TRBJ1-6,-,-,TRBV20-1,CSARGVGTLSRNSPLHF,TGCAGTGCTAGAGGCGTCGGCACCCTCTCCCGTAATTCACCCCTCCACTTT
TRBJ1-6,few,-,TRBV5-4,CASSNEGRSSPLHF,TGTGCCAGCAGCAACGAAGGGAGGAGTTCACCCCTCCACTTT
TRBJ1-1,-,-,TRBV5-1,CASSRDGGSAEAFF,TGCGCCAGCAGCCGGGACGGAGGGAGTGCTGAAGCTTTCTTT
TRBJ1-2,few,TRBD1,TRBV12-3/TRBV12-4,CASSWGQARYTF,TGTGCCAGCAGTTGGGGACAGGCCAGATACACCTTC
TRBJ2-7,-,TRBD1,TRBV9,CASSTGQGAHEQYF,TGTGCCAGCAGCACGGGACAGGGAGCCCACGAGCAGTACTTC
TRBJ2-7,-,-,TRBV15,CATSRLKKGTTYEQYF,TGTGCCACCAGCAGACTGAAGAAGGGCACTACCTACGAGCAGTACTTC
TRBJ1-5,-,TRBD1,TRBV20-1,CSASRQGVQPQHF,TGCAGTGCTAGCCGACAGGGGGTGCAGCCCCAGCATTTT
TRBJ2-1,-,-,TRBV7-6,CASSSQRLNEQFF,TGTGCCAGCAGCTCCCAGCGGCTCAATGAGCAGTTCTTC
TRBJ2-6,-,TRBD1,TRBV5-6,CASREGTGHPAGANVLTF,TGTGCCAGCAGGGAAGGGACAGGGCACCCCGCTGGGGCCAACGTCCTGACTTTC
TRBJ2-3,many,-,TRBV5-1,CASSLGRTDTQYF,TGCGCCAGCAGCTTGGGCCGCACAGATACGCAGTATTTT
TRBJ2-7,many,TRBD1,TRBV5-1,CASRYTGTGTYEQYF,TGCGCCAGCAGGTACACCGGGACAGGGACCTACGAGCAGTACTTC
TRBJ2-5,-,-,TRBV12-3/TRBV12-4,CASGDSGEGQAEYQETQYF,TGTGCCAGCGGGGACTCGGGTGAGGGGCAAGCGGAGTACCAAGAGACCCAGTACTTC
TRBJ2-7,many,-,TRBV7-6,CASSLDSPSRSEQYF,TGTGCCAGCAGCTTAGATTCTCCCTCGCGAAGCGAGCAGTACTTC
TRBJ1-5,-,TRBD1,TRBV10-3,CAISDGGDRDQPQHF,TGTGCCATCAGTGACGGGGGGGACAGGGATCAGCCCCAGCATTTT
TRBJ2-3,many,-,TRBV6-6,CASSYSGDTQYF,TGTGCCAGCAGTTACTCAGGAGATACGCAGTATTTT
TRBJ2-3,few,TRBD2,TRBV10-1,CATSSGGAIDTQYF,TGCGCCACTTCTAGCGGGGGGGCTATAGATACGCAGTATTTT
TRBJ2-1,-,TRBD2,TRBV7-9,CASSLGGGGGYNEQFF,TGTGCCAGCAGCTTAGGTGGGGGGGGGGGCTACAATGAGCAGTTCTTC
TRBJ2-1,many,-,TRBV7-9,CASSHRISSDEQFF,TGTGCCAGCAGTCACAGGATCTCTAGCGATGAGCAGTTCTTC
TRBJ2-7,few,-,TRBV27,CASSLSRRNEQYF,TGTGCCAGCAGTTTATCACGGCGCAACGAGCAGTACTTC
TRBJ2-2,-,-,TRBV21-1,CARLAGTTHTGELFF,TGTGCCAGACTGGCCGGGACAACACACACCGGGGAGCTGTTTTTT
TRBJ2-5,-,TRBD2,TRBV5-1,CASSLELAGGATQYF,TGCGCCAGCAGCTTGGAACTAGCGGGGGGGGCTACCCAGTACTTC
TRBJ1-1,few,-,TRBV7-3,CASSLDPGTLNTEAFF,TGTGCCAGCAGCTTAGATCCGGGAACTTTGAACACTGAAGCTTTCTTT
TRBJ2-1,few,TRBD2,TRBV10-3,CAISMSGGAHNEQFF,TGTGCCATCAGTATGAGCGGGGGGGCCCACAATGAGCAGTTCTTC
TRBJ2-1,few,-,TRBV11-1,CASSLGRTTYNEQFF,TGTGCCAGCAGCTTAGGTAGGACCACCTACAATGAGCAGTTCTTC
TRBJ2-5,few,-,TRBV7-7,CASSPKRSSQETQYF,TGTGCTAGCAGCCCCAAAAGGTCCAGCCAAGAGACCCAGTACTTC
TRBJ1-2,-,-,TRBV5-1,CASSPSVNYGYTF,TGCGCCAGCAGCCCATCCGTTAACTATGGCTACACCTTC
TRBJ2-2,-,-,TRBV9,CASRDRGRDTGELFF,TGTGCCAGCAGAGACCGGGGGCGGGACACCGGGGAGCTGTTTTTT
TRBJ2-5,many,-,TRBV7-7,CASSLSPAMKTQYF,TGTGCTAGCAGCTTATCTCCAGCAATGAAGACCCAGTACTTC
TRBJ2-1,-,-,TRBV5-1,CASSFGTESSYNEQFF,TGCGCCAGCAGCTTCGGTACAGAGAGCTCCTACAATGAGCAGTTCTTC
TRBJ2-6,-,-,TRBV12-3/TRBV12-4,CASSLGQGSSGANVLTF,TGTGCCAGCAGTTTAGGGCAGGGCTCCTCTGGGGCCAACGTCCTGACTTTC
TRBJ2-7,-,TRBD2,TRBV5-1,CASSLGGTSGGSYEQYF,TGCGCCAGCAGCTTGGGAGGGACTAGCGGGGGATCCTACGAGCAGTACTTC
TRBJ2-7,-,TRBD2,TRBV5-1,CASGLSGGSYEQYF,TGCGCCAGCGGCCTCAGCGGGGGGTCCTACGAGCAGTACTTC
TRBJ1-3,-,-,TRBV9,CASSVEGSGNTIYF,TGTGCCAGCAGCGTAGAGGGCTCTGGAAACACCATATATTTT
TRBJ2-7,few,TRBD1,TRBV5-5,CASSLAFRQGPTYEQYF,TGTGCCAGCAGCTTGGCCTTCAGACAGGGCCCTACCTACGAGCAGTACTTC
TRBJ1-2,many,TRBD1,TRBV27,CASSLSWTGDRDRGYTF,TGTGCCAGCAGTTTATCCTGGACAGGGGATAGGGATCGCGGCTACACCTTC
TRBJ2-3,few,TRBD1,TRBV6-1,CAIDYRDRDTDTQYF,TGTGCCATCGACTACCGGGACAGGGATACAGATACGCAGTATTTT
TRBJ2-5,-,-,TRBV5-1,CASSTGEASETQYF,TGCGCCAGCAGCACGGGAGAAGCGAGCGAGACCCAGTACTTC
TRBJ2-3,few,-,TRBV18,CASSRPAGPDTQYF,TGTGCCAGCTCTCGACCGGCAGGGCCAGATACGCAGTATTTT
TRBJ2-3,once,-,TRBV23-1,CASSPSVGADTQYF,TGCGCCAGCAGTCCATCGGTCGGGGCAGATACGCAGTATTTT
TRBJ1-5,many,TRBD1,TRBV3-1,CASSQGTGVNQPQHF,TGTGCCAGCAGCCAAGGGACAGGGGTCAATCAGCCCCAGCATTTT
TRBJ1-5,few,TRBD1,TRBV20-1,CSASPGTGNNQPQHF,TGCAGTGCCAGTCCCGGGACAGGGAACAATCAGCCCCAGCATTTT
TRBJ2-7,once,-,TRBV5-1,CASSQQTRTYEQYF,TGCGCCAGCAGCCAACAGACTCGAACCTACGAGCAGTACTTC
TRBJ2-5,-,-,TRBV7-9,CASSLQEETQYF,TGTGCCAGCAGCTTACAAGAGGAGACCCAGTACTTC